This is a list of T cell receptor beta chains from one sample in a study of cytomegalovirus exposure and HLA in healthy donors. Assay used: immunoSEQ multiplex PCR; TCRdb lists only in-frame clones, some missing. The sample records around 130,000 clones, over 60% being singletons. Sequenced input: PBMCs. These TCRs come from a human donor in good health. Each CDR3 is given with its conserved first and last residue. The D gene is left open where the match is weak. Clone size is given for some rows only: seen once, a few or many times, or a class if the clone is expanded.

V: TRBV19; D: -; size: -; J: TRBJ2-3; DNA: TGTGCCAGTAGTGGGCTAGCCTTGTTAGATACGCAGTATTTT; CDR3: CASSGLALLDTQYF
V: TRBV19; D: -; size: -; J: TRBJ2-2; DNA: TGTGCCAGTAGTATAAGGCAGGGTGTGGCCGGGGAGCTGTTTTTT; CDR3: CASSIRQGVAGELFF
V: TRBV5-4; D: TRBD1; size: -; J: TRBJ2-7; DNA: TGTGCCAGCAGCTACCGGGACAGGGGACACGAGCAGTACTTC; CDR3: CASSYRDRGHEQYF
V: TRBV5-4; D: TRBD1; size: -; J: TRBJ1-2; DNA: TGTGCCAGCAGGCTGGGATCTACAGGGGACTATGGCTACACCTTC; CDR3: CASRLGSTGDYGYTF
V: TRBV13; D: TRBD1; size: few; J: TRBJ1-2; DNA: TGTGCCAGCAGCTTATCGGGACAGGGGGCGGAGAACTATGGCTACACCTTC; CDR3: CASSLSGQGAENYGYTF
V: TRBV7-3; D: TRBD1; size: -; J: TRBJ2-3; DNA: TGTGCCAGCAGCCAAAGCCCGGGACAGAGCACAGATACGCAGTATTTT; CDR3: CASSQSPGQSTDTQYF
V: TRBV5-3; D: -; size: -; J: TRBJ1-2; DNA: TGTGCCAGAAGTGAAAACCGGGACATTAATGGCTACACCTTC; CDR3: CARSENRDINGYTF
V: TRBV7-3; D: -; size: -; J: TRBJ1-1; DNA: TGTGCCAGCAGCCGTACAGGTATGAACACTGAAGCTTTCTTT; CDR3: CASSRTGMNTEAFF
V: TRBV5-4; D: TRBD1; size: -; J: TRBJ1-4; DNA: TGTGCCAGCAGCTTGGCGACAGGGGTGAGGACTAATGAAAAACTGTTTTTT; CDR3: CASSLATGVRTNEKLFF
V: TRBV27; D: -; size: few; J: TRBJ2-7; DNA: TGTGCCAGCAGCCCCGGGACACCCTACGAGCAGTACTTC; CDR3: CASSPGTPYEQYF
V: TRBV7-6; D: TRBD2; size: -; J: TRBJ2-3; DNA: TGTGCCAGCAGCTCGTGGGGAATAGCGGGGGGAAGCACAGATACGCAGTATTTT; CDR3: CASSSWGIAGGSTDTQYF
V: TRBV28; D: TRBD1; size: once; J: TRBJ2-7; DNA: TGTGCCAGCAGTTTAGGGGACAGGCCTTCCGAGCAGTACTTC; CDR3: CASSLGDRPSEQYF
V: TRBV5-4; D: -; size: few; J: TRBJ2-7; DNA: TGTGCCAGCAGCTTGGCGCAGCAGACACTCTCCTACGAGCAGTACTTC; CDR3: CASSLAQQTLSYEQYF
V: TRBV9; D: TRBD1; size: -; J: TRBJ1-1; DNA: TGTGCCAGCAGCCCAACCGGACAGGGGAACACTGAAGCTTTCTTT; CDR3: CASSPTGQGNTEAFF
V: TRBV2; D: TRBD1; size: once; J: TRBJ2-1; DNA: TGTGCCAGCAGTGAAAGGGCAGGGGGCTATTATGAGCAGTTCTTC; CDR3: CASSERAGGYYEQFF
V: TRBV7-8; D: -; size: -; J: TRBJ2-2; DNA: TGTGCCAGCAGCTTATTGCGGGTTGAAACCGGGGAGCTGTTTTTT; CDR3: CASSLLRVETGELFF
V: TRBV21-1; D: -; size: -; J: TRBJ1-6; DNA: TGTGCCAGCAGGGGGGGGCTGATAAGGACACCCCTCCACTTT; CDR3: CASRGGLIRTPLHF
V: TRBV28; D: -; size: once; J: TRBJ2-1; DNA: TGTGCCAGCAGTTTGTCGGGGTCGGGCTTCAATGAGCAGTTCTTC; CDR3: CASSLSGSGFNEQFF
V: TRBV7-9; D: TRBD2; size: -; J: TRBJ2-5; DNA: TGTGCCAGCAGCTTACTAGCGGGGAATCAAGAGACCCAGTACTTC; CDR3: CASSLLAGNQETQYF
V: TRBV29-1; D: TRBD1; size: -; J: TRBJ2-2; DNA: TGCAGCGCTAGACCGGGACAGGGGACCGGGGAGCTGTTTTTT; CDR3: CSARPGQGTGELFF
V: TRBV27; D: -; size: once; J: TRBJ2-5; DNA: TGTGCCAGCAGTTTCTTGAGGGGGGAGACCCAGTACTTC; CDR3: CASSFLRGETQYF
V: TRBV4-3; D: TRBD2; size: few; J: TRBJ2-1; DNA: TGCGCCAGCAGCCAAGATCCCGTCCTGGCGGGGGGGGGCAGCTCCTACAATGAGCAGTTCTTC; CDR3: CASSQDPVLAGGGSSYNEQFF
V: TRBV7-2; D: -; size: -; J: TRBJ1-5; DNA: TGTGCCAGCAGCATCCGGGGCAATCAGCCCCAGCATTTT; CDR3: CASSIRGNQPQHF
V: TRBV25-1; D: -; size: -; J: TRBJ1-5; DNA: TGTGCCAGCAGTGAATATGGAGATCAGCCCCAGCATTTT; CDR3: CASSEYGDQPQHF
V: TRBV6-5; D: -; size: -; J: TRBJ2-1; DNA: TGTGCCAGCAGTTACGGTTTGACCGGGGAGCAGTTCTTC; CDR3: CASSYGLTGEQFF
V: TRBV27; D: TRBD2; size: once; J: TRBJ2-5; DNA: TGTGCCAGCGGTGTTTCAGCGGGGGGTGAGATCCAGTACTTC; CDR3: CASGVSAGGEIQYF
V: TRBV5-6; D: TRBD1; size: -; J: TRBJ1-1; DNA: TGTGCCAGCAGCTCGCTCCCGGGACAGAAGACTGAAGCTTTCTTT; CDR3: CASSSLPGQKTEAFF
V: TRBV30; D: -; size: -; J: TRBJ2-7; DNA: TGTGCCTGGAGTGAAATCGGTCGTACGATTGGGCAGTACTTC; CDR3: CAWSEIGRTIGQYF
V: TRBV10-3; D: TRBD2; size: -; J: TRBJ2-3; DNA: TGTGCCATCAGTGACGCCTCCGGGACTAGTAGCACAGATACGCAGTATTTT; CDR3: CAISDASGTSSTDTQYF
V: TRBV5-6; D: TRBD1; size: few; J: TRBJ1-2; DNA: TGTGCCAGCACCAGGACAGGCGGCTACTATGGCTACACCTTC; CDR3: CASTRTGGYYGYTF
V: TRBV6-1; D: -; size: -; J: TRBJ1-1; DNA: TGTGCCAGCACCCCGGGGGGGCACACTGAAGCTTTCTTT; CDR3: CASTPGGHTEAFF
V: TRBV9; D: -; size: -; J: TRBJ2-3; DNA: TGTGCCAGCAGCGTAGTTGGAGGGCAGAGCACAGATACGCAGTATTTT; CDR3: CASSVVGGQSTDTQYF
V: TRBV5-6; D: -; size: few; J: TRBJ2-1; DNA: TGTGCCAGCACGCGGTTAGTCGTCTCCTACAATGAGCAGTTCTTC; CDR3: CASTRLVVSYNEQFF
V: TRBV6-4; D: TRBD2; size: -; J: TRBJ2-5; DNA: TGTGCCAGCAGTGACTCTCGCGGGAGGAGAGAGTGTCCCCCAATTAACGCTGAAGAGACCCAGTACTTC; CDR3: CASSDSRGRRECPPINAEETQYF
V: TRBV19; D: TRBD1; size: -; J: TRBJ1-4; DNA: TGTGCCAGTAGTAGACCGGGACAGGCGTCAGAAAAACTGTTTTTT; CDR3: CASSRPGQASEKLFF
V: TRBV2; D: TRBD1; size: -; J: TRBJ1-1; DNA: TGTGCCAGCAGGGTGCAGGGGGCTGGGATTGAAGTTTTCTTT; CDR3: CASRVQGAGIEVFF
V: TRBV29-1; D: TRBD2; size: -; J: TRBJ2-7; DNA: TGCAGCGTTGGGGTAGCGGGGCCCTCCTACGAGCAGTACTTC; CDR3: CSVGVAGPSYEQYF
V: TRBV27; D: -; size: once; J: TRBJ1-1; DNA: TGTGCCAGCAGTCCATCCCGCGGGAACACTGAAGCTTTCTTT; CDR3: CASSPSRGNTEAFF
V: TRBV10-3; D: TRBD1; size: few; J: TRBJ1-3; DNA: TGTGCCATCAGTGAAAAAGGGACAGGGGAGCGTGGAAACACCATATATTTT; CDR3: CAISEKGTGERGNTIYF
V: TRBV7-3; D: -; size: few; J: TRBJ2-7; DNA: TGTGCCAGCAGCTTAACGCACGGGGGCTACGAGCAGTACTTC; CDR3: CASSLTHGGYEQYF
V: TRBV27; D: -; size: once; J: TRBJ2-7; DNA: TGTGCCAGCAGTTTGGCGAGGGTGACGGAGAGCTCCTACGAGCAGTACTTC; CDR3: CASSLARVTESSYEQYF
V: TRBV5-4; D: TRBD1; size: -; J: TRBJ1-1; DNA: TGTGCCAGCAGCTTTCAAGGACAGGGGAGTGCTGAAGCTTTCTTT; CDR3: CASSFQGQGSAEAFF
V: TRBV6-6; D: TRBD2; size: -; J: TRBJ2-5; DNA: TGTGCCAGCAGGGAAAGACTAGCGGGGCAGGAGACCCAGTACTTC; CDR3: CASRERLAGQETQYF
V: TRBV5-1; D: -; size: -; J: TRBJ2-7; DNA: TGCGCCAGCAGCTTCGAACAGGGTCTGGGCGGGCAGTACTTC; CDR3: CASSFEQGLGGQYF
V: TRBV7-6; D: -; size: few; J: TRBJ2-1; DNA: TGTGCCAGCAGCTTAGACCCCCCCTCGGGGGTGAATGAGCAGTTCTTC; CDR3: CASSLDPPSGVNEQFF